This TCR beta chain emerged from a study of shared clonotypes between healthy human individuals. With 3 bases removed from V and 9 bases from J, the gap between germline ends came to 11 bases. The CDR3 loop spans 12 amino acids. In germline, CDR1 is MDHEN, CDR2 SYDVKM. CD45RO-negative, CCR7-selected cells formed the naive CD8 fraction, which excluded terminally differentiated effector memory CD45RA+ cells. Profiled with immunoSEQ multiplex PCR; TCRdb holds only in-frame clones, not every one. The table includes 450,000 to 700,000 clones, roughly 96% detected once. The sequence was obtained from a woman aged 25-40 years in good health. Sequences were obtained from naive CD8+ T cells sorted from blood. V and J are TRBV28 and TRBJ1-1; D is unresolved. This CDR3 reads CASSLRGRQAFF. CDR3 coding DNA: TGTGCCAGCAGTTTGAGAGGAAGGCAAGCTTTCTTT.